This T cell receptor beta chain derives from a study of shared clonotypes between healthy human individuals. Study background: Ranging from 18 to 49 in age, donors were a couple of women and three men.

Study results and caveats: Though the depth was large, rarefaction showed that sorted-subset sequencing was incomplete. Some naive CD4 clonotypes, about 5.5%, turned up in common across a handful of donors.

Worth noting for this clone: Its antigen is not known. Distinct nucleotide sequences in the sample also encode this CDR3.

Evenly divided among several immunoSEQ plates was the genomic DNA of each subset. The protocol was immunoSEQ multiplex PCR, while the TCRdb copy is restricted to in-frame clones and leaves out a portion. Here the sample spans about 2.3 million clones, approximately 90% being singletons. The CDR3 is made up of 15 amino acids. J gave up 0 bases and V 0 bases, and 1 base lay outside the gene matches. The germline V gene has CDR1 SGHRS and CDR2 YFSETQ. The sequence was obtained from a man aged 18 to 29 in good health. Some clones in this sample may be carry-over from other donors' samples. What was sequenced was naive CD4+ T cells from PBMCs. Subset meaning: CD45RA+ positively selected. The gene calls are TRBV5-1 and TRBJ2-7; TRBD2 matches 9 bases. Written as DNA, the CDR3 is TGCGCCAGCAGCTTGGTTAGCGGGGGCTCCTACGAGCAGTACTTC. Amino acids: CASSLVSGGSYEQYF.